This T cell receptor beta chain originates from a study of post-analysis software for immune sequencing data. Notes on the study in general: Same-batch samples co-clustered strongly by F measure. Controls had significantly higher normalized Chao1 diversity than multiple sclerosis patients.

Researchers reported that TCR beta cDNA libraries carried unique molecular identifiers. MiXCR, applied by TCRdb to the PCR reads, yields one record per CDR3 protein. The sample includes fewer than 700,000 distinct CDR3 sequences, about 44% of them seen just once. Only one count was recorded for this clonotype. Its antigen is still unknown. The sample comprised blood. The sequence was obtained from a girl aged 10 to 17 with multiple sclerosis.

CDR3 coding DNA: TGTGCCAGCAGCGCCTCCGGGACTTACGCCTACGAGCAGTACTTC. Protein: CASSASGTYAYEQYF. The chain combines TRBV9 with TRBJ2-5; tentative D call: TRBD2 (6 bases). The DNA matches TRBJ2-7 better at its end, which makes the J call doubtful. In germline, CDR1 is SGDLS, CDR2 YYNGEE. The length of the CDR3 is 15 residues.